This T cell receptor (beta chain) was sequenced for a study of shared T cell receptors in the human thymus. Sequencing was performed with immunoSEQ multiplex PCR; in TCRdb, only in-frame clones are kept and a portion is missing. This table has under 700,000 clones, approximately 80% appearing once. This CDR3 region has 15 residues. Germline CDR1 reads SQVTM; CDR2 reads ANQGSEA. Trimming took 4 bases from V and 2 from J; bases not matched to a gene: 10. This sample was also put to use in a study of human thymus T cells. As reported in that work: Resections removed during corrective heart surgery provided the thymus tissue used. Thymic and blood repertoires appeared to carry a bias in their V and J gene usage.

The sample was thymocytes. This clonotype was obtained from a boy in the first two years of life with a congenital heart defect. The chain is built from TRBV29-1 and TRBJ2-7; 8 nucleotides line up with TRBD1. The CDR3 region has the DNA TGCAGCGTTGCCGAGGGACAGGAGCCCACCTACGAGCAGTACTTC. It encodes CSVAEGQEPTYEQYF.